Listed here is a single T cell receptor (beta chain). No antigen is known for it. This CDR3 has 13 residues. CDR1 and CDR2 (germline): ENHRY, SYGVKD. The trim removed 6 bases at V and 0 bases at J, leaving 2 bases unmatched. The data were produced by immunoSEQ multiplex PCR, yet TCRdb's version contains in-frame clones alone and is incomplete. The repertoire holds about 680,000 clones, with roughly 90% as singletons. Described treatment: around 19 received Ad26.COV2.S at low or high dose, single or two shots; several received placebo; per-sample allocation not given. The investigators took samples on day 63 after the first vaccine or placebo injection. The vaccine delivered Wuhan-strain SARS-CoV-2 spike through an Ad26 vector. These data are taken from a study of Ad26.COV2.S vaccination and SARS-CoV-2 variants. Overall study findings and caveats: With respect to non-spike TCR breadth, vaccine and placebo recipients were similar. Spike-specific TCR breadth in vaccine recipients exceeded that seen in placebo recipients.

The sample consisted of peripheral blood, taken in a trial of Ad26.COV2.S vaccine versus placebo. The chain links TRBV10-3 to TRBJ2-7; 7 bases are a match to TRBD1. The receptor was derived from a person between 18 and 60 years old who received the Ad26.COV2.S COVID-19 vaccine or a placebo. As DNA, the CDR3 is TGTGCCATCAGGGGGACAGCCTCCTACGAGCAGTACTTC. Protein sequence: CAIRGTASYEQYF.